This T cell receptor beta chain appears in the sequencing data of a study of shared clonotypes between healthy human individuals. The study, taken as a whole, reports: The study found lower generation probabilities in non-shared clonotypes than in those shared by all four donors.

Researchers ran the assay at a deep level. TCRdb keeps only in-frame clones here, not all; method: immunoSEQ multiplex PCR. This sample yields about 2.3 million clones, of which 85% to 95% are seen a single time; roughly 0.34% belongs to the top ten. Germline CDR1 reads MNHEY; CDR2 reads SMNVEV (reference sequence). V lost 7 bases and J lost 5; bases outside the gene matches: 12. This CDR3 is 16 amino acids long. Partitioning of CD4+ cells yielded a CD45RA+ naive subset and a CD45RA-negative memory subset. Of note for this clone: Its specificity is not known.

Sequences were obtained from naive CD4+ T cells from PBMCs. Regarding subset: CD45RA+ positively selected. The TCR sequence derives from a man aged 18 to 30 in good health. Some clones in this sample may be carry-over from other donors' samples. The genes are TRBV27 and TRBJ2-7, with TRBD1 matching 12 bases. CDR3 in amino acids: CASKLYGTGGGDEQYF. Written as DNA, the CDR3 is TGTGCCAGCAAATTGTACGGGACAGGGGGCGGGGACGAGCAGTACTTC.